This T cell receptor (beta chain) was sequenced in a study of blood T cell repertoires in COVID-19. Study-wide context: T cells, B-cell-depleted T cells, or PBMCs provided the cDNA or gDNA that served as material.

Authors' processing steps: Cell counts per sample came from amplifying reference gene primers. The repertoire was sequenced with immunoSEQ multiplex PCR; TCRdb's copy has only in-frame clones and lacks some. Clone size and the V and J calls come from that table; the DNA yielded D and trimming. Among tens of thousands of clones, 86% were seen once, and the ten largest hold approximately 18%. Germline lookup yields CDR1 DFQATT and CDR2 SNEGSKA (reference sequence). This CDR3 contains 11 residues. Trimming took 2 bases from V and 9 from J, leaving 8 bases between them. Sequenced material: peripheral blood. The TCR sequence derives from a woman older than 75 with acute or convalescent COVID-19. The V gene is TRBV20-1, the J gene TRBJ2-1; D unclear. This chain's CDR3 is CSARKEAEQFF. The CDR3 nucleotides read TGCAGTGCTAGAAAAGAAGCTGAGCAGTTCTTC.